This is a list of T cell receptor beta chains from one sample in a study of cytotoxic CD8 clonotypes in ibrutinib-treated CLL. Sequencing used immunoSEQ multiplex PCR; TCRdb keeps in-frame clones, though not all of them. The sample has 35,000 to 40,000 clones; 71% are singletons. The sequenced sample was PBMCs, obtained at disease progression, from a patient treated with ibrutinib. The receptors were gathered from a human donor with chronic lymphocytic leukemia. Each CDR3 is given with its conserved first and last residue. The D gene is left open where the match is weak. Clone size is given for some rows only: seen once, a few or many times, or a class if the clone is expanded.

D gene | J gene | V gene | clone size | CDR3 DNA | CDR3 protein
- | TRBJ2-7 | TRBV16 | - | TGTGCCAGCAGCCAATTTCTGAGAGAGCAGTACTTC | CASSQFLREQYF
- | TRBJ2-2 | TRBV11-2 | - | TGTGCCAGCAGCTTATCGGACAGTAACACCGGGGAGCTGTTTTTT | CASSLSDSNTGELFF
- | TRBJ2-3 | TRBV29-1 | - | TGCAGCGTAGACACAGATACGCAGTATTTT | CSVDTDTQYF
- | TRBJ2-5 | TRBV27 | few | TGTGCCAGCAGTTCCGACAGGTTTAGGGAGACCCAGTACTTC | CASSSDRFRETQYF
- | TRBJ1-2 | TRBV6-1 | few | TGTGCCAGCAGTGAAATGGGTTCGACAGTAGCTAACTATGGCTACACCTTC | CASSEMGSTVANYGYTF
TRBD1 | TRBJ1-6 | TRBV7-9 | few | TGTGCCAGCAGCTTGGAGACAGGGGGGTCCAATTCACCCCTCCACTTT | CASSLETGGSNSPLHF
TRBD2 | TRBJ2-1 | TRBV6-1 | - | TGTGCCAGCAGTGAAGCGCTGGTAGCGGGGACTCTCTACAATGAGCAGTTCTTC | CASSEALVAGTLYNEQFF
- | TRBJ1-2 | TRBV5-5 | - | TGTGCCAGCAAAGGATCCGGGCCCTATGGCTACACCTTC | CASKGSGPYGYTF
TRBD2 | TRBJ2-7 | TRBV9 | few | TGTGCCAGCAGCGTAGAGGTAGCGGGGGGTTCCTACGAGCAGTACTTC | CASSVEVAGGSYEQYF
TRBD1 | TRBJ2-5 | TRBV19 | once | TGTGCCAGTAGCATAACAGGGGGAGTCGGGGAGACCCAGTACTTC | CASSITGGVGETQYF
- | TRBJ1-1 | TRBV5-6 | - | TGTGCCAGCAGCTTGGGCCTTGGGGACACTGAAGCTTTCTTT | CASSLGLGDTEAFF
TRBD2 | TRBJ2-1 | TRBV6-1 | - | TGTGCCAGCAAGACTAGCGTGGGCCCCTACAATGAGCAGTTCTTC | CASKTSVGPYNEQFF
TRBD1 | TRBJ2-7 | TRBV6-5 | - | TGTGCCAGCAGTGCGTCTCAGGGGGCTCCCTACGAGCAGTACTTC | CASSASQGAPYEQYF
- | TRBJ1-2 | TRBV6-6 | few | TGTGCCAGCAGTTACCCCGCTGTAGGACTCTATGGCTACACCTTC | CASSYPAVGLYGYTF